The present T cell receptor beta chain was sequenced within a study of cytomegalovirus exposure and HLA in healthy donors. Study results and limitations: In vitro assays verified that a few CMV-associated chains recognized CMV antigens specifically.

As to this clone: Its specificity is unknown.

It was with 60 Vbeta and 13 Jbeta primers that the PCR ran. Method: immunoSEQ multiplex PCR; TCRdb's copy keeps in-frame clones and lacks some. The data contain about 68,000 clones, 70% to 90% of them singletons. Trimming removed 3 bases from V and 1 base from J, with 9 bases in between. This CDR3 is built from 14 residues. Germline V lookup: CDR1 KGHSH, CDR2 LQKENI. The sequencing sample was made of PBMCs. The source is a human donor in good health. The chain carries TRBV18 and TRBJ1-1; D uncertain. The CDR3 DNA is TGTGCCAGCTCACCCCCGACGGGGAACACTGAAGCTTTCTTT. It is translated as CASSPPTGNTEAFF.